This TCR beta chain came from a study of T cell responses to AZD1222 COVID-19 vaccine. The data were produced by immunoSEQ multiplex PCR, yet TCRdb's version contains in-frame clones alone and is incomplete. The sample includes 150,000 to 200,000 clones, 85% to 95% seen only once; the top ten take about 10%. This CDR3 has 13 amino acids. Looked up from germline, CDR1 is MNHEY and CDR2 is SMNVEV (reference sequence). V lost 7 bases to trimming and J lost 7 bases, with 16 bases between them. This TCR was sampled from an adult in good health. The gene calls are TRBV27 and TRBJ1-2, with D uncertain. The material was peripheral blood, obtained on day 0 of AZD1222 vaccination. The CDR3 sequence is CASTAGSGIGYTF. The CDR3 coding sequence is TGTGCCAGCACTGCCGGATCGGGGATTGGCTACACCTTC.